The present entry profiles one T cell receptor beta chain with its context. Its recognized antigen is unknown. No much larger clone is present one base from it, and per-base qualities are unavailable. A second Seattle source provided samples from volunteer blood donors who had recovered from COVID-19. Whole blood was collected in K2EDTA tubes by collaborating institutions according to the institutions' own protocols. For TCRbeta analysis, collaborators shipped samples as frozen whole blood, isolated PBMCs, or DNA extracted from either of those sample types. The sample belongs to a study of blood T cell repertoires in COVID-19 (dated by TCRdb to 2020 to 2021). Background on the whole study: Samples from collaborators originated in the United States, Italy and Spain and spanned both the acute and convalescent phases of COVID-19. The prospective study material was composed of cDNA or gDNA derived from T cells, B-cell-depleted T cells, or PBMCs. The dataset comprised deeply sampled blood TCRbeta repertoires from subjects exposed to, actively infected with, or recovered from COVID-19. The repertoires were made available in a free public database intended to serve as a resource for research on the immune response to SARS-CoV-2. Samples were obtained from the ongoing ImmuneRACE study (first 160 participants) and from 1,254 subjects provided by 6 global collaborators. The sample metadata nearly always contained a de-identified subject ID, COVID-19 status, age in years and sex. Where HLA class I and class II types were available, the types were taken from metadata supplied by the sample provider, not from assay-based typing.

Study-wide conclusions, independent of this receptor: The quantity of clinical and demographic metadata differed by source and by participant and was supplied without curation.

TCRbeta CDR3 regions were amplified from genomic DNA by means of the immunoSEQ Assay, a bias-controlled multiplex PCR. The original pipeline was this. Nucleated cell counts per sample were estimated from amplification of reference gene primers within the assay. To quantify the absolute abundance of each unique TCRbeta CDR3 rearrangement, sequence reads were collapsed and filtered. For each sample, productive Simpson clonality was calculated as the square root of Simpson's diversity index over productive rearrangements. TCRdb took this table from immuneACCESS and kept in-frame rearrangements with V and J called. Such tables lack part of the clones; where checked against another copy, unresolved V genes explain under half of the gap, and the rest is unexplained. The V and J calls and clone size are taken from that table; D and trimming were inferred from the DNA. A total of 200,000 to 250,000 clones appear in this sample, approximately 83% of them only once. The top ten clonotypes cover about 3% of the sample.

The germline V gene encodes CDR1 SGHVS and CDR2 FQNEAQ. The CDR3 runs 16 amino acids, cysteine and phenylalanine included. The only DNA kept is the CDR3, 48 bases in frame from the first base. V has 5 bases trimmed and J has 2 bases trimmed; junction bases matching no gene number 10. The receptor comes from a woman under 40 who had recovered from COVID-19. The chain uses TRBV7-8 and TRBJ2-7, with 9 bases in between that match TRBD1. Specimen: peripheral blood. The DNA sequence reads TGTGCCAGCAGCGGGCGGGACAGGGAAATCGCCTACGAGCAGTACTTC. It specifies CASSGRDREIAYEQYF.